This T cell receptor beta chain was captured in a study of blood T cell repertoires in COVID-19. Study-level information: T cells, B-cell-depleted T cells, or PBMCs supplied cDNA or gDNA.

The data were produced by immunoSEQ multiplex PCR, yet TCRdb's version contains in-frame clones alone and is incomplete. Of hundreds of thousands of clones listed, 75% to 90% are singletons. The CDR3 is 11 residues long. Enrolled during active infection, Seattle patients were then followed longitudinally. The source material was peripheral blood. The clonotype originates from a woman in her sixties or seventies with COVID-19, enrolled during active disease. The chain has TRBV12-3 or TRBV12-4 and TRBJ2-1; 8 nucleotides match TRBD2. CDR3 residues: CAGGRGGAQFF. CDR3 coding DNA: TGTGCAGGAGGACGGGGGGGAGCTCAGTTCTTC.